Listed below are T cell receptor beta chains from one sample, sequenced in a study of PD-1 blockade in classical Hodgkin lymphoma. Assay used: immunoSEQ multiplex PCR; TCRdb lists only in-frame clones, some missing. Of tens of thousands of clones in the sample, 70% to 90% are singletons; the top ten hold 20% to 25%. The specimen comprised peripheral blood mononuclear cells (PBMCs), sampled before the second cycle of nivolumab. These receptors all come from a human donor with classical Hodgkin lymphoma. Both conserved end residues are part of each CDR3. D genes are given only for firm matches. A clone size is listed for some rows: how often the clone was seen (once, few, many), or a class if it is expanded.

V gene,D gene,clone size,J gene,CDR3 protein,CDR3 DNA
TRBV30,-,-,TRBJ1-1,CAWSVGLTEAFF,TGTGCCTGGAGTGTTGGTTTAACTGAAGCTTTCTTT
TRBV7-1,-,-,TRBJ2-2,CASSLASGRTNTGELFF,TGTGCCAGCAGCTTAGCGTCTGGCCGAACGAACACCGGGGAGCTGTTTTTT
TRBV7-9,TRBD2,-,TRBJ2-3,CASSLGLAVSTDTQYF,TGTGCCAGCAGCTTAGGACTAGCGGTTAGCACAGATACGCAGTATTTT
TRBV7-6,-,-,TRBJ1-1,CASSLAGRGHTEAFF,TGTGCCAGCAGCTTAGCGGGGCGGGGCCACACTGAAGCTTTCTTT
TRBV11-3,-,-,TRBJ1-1,CASSLGTEAFF,TGTGCCAGCAGCTTGGGCACTGAAGCTTTCTTT
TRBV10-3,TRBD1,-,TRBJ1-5,CAISEHPKPGQGVHQPQHF,TGTGCCATCAGTGAGCATCCTAAGCCGGGACAGGGAGTCCATCAGCCCCAGCATTTT
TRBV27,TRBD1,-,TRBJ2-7,CASSPGQGAYEQYF,TGTGCCAGCAGTCCGGGACAGGGGGCCTACGAGCAGTACTTC
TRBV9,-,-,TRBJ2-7,CASSVGVTGSYEQYF,TGTGCCAGCAGCGTAGGCGTAACAGGCTCCTACGAGCAGTACTTC
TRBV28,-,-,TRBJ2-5,CASSRNLVGKETQYF,TGTGCCAGCAGCCGGAACTTAGTGGGGAAAGAGACCCAGTACTTC
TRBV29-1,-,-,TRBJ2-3,CSVGPDTQYF,TGCAGCGTTGGTCCAGATACGCAGTATTTT
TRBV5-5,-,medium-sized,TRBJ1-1,CASSLEIEYTEAFF,TGTGCCAGCAGCTTGGAGATTGAATACACTGAAGCTTTCTTT
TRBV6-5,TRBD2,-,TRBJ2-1,CASRYKTGTSVLEQFF,TGTGCCAGCAGATACAAGACCGGGACTAGCGTACTTGAGCAGTTCTTC
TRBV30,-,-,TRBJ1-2,CAWTLSGPSLYYGYTF,TGTGCCTGGACCCTTTCGGGACCCAGCCTTTACTATGGCTACACCTTC
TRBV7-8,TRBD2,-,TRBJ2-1,CASSLAWVSGGARGNEQFF,TGTGCCAGCAGCTTAGCGTGGGTTAGCGGGGGGGCCCGGGGCAATGAGCAGTTCTTC
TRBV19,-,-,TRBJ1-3,CASCGGMVGNTIYF,TGTGCCAGTTGTGGCGGAATGGTGGGAAACACCATATATTTT
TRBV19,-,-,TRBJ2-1,CASSSDGSSYNEQFF,TGTGCCAGTAGTTCGGACGGGAGCTCCTACAATGAGCAGTTCTTC
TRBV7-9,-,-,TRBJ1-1,CASRRTGDTEAFF,TGTGCCAGCAGAAGGACCGGGGATACTGAAGCTTTCTTT
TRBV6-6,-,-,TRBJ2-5,CASSYGNAGETQYF,TGTGCCAGCAGTTACGGAAACGCTGGGGAGACCCAGTACTTC
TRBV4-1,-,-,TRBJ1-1,CASSQVGRNTEAFF,TGCGCCAGCAGCCAAGTGGGGCGGAACACTGAAGCTTTCTTT
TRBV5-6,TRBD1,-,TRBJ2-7,CASSWTGFYEQYF,TGTGCCAGCAGCTGGACAGGGTTCTACGAGCAGTACTTC
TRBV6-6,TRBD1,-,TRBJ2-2,CASSSGGGTGELFF,TGTGCCAGCAGTTCAGGGGGCGGAACCGGGGAGCTGTTTTTT
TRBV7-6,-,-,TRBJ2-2,CASSLSPAKTGELFF,TGTGCCAGCAGCTTAAGTCCTGCGAAGACCGGGGAGCTGTTTTTT
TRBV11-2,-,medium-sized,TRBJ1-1,CASSLGAAEAFF,TGTGCCAGCAGCTTAGGGGCTGCTGAAGCTTTCTTT
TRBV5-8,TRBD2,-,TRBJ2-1,CASSISRAGVLDGEQFF,TGTGCCAGCAGCATAAGCCGAGCGGGAGTTCTGGATGGTGAGCAGTTCTTC
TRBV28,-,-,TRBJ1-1,CASRPNPPYLAGLAEAFF,TGTGCCAGCAGGCCTAACCCCCCGTACCTTGCGGGGCTGGCTGAAGCTTTCTTT
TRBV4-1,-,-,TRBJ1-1,CASSQDPTRLNKAFF,TGCGCCAGCAGCCAAGATCCGACACGTCTTAACAAAGCTTTCTTT
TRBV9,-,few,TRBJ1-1,CASSPATGWNTEAFF,TGTGCCAGCAGCCCAGCGACGGGATGGAACACTGAAGCTTTCTTT
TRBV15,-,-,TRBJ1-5,CATSRDPGRSNQPQHF,TGTGCCACCAGCAGAGACCCCGGTCGTAGCAATCAGCCCCAGCATTTT
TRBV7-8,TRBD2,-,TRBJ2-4,CASSLVLTAGGTQYF,TGTGCCAGCAGCTTAGTTCTTACGGCGGGGGGAACGCAGTACTTC
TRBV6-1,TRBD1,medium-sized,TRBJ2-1,CASGYGTGLSEQFF,TGTGCCAGCGGGTACGGGACAGGGCTGAGTGAGCAGTTCTTC
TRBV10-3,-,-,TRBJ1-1,CAISDPVNTEAFF,TGTGCCATCAGTGATCCCGTTAACACTGAAGCTTTCTTT
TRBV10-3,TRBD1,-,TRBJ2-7,CAISGAGGYEQYF,TGTGCCATCAGTGGGGCAGGGGGCTACGAGCAGTACTTC
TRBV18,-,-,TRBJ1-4,CASSPADTRNEKLFF,TGTGCCAGCTCACCGGCTGACACGCGGAATGAAAAACTGTTTTTT
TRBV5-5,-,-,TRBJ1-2,CASSPGTYGYTF,TGTGCCAGCAGCCCGGGGACCTATGGCTACACCTTC
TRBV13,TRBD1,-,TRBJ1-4,CASSAQTGRKLFF,TGTGCCAGCAGCGCACAGACAGGGAGAAAACTGTTTTTT
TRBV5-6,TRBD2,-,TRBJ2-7,CASSLIGRAYEQYF,TGTGCCAGCAGCTTGATCGGGAGGGCCTACGAGCAGTACTTC
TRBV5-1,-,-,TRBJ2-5,CASSLLGLETQYF,TGCGCCAGCAGCTTGTTGGGGTTGGAGACCCAGTACTTC
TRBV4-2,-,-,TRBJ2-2,CASSQLWIDNTGELFF,TGTGCCAGCAGCCAATTATGGATCGATAACACCGGGGAGCTGTTTTTT
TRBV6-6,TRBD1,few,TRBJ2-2,CASSFPTGSSTGELFF,TGTGCCAGCAGTTTCCCGACAGGGTCGAGCACCGGGGAGCTGTTTTTT
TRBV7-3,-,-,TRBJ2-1,CASSFDRSSYNEQFF,TGTGCCAGCAGTTTCGACAGGAGCTCCTACAATGAGCAGTTCTTC
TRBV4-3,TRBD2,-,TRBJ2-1,CASSQVSSGGAYEQFF,TGCGCCAGCAGCCAAGTATCTAGCGGGGGGGCTTATGAGCAGTTCTTC
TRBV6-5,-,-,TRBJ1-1,CASNKAMNTEAFF,TGTGCCAGCAACAAGGCGATGAACACTGAAGCTTTCTTT
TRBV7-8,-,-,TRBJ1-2,CASSLVPLGVNGYTF,TGTGCCAGCAGCTTAGTACCCTTAGGTGTTAATGGCTACACCTTC
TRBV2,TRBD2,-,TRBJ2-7,CASSEARGGSYEQYF,TGTGCCAGCAGTGAAGCGCGGGGGGGTTCCTACGAGCAGTACTTC
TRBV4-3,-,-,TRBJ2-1,CASSQESRGYEQFF,TGCGCCAGCAGCCAGGAATCAAGGGGCTATGAGCAGTTCTTC
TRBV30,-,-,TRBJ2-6,CAWSAVGGWSSGANVLTF,TGTGCCTGGAGCGCCGTGGGGGGTTGGAGCTCTGGGGCCAACGTCCTGACTTTC
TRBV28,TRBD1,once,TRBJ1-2,CASSSGGYGYTF,TGTGCCAGCAGTTCAGGGGGATATGGCTACACCTTC